The 2 T cell receptor beta chains given below trace back to one sample, sequenced in a study of T cell responses to AZD1222 COVID-19 vaccine. Produced via immunoSEQ multiplex PCR; TCRdb's table is partial and in-frame only. The data show about 110,000 clones, roughly nine tenths seen once. The sample consisted of peripheral blood, taken on day 0 of MenACWY control vaccination. The source is an adult in good health.

The chain uses TRBV7-3 and TRBJ1-1; a weak D match, TRBD1 (6 bases). CDR1 is SGHTA, CDR2 FQGTGA, per germline. V lost 0 bases, J lost 7 bases, and 9 bases lay in between. The CDR3 extends over 13 amino acids. Written as DNA, the CDR3 is TGTGCCAGCAGCTTAACGTCAGGGGTTGAAGCTTTCTTT. Its translation: CASSLTSGVEAFF. Using reference TRBV7-3 and TRBJ1-1 for the parts outside the CDR3, the full variable domain is GAGVSQTPSNKVTEKGKYVELRCDPISGHTALYWYRQSLGQGPEFLIYFQGTGAADDSGLPNDRFFAVRPEGSVSTLKIQRTERGDSAVYLCASSLTSGVEAFFGQGTRLTVV.

The rearrangement links TRBV6-4 to TRBJ2-3, with D tentatively TRBD1 or TRBD2 (6 bases each). Germline lookup yields CDR1 MRHNA and CDR2 SNTAGT. Trimming removed 0 bases at V and 4 bases at J, with 11 bases between. There are 15 residues in the CDR3. In nucleotides, the CDR3 is TGTGCCAGCAGTGACTCAGAGGGGGGCGCAGATACGCAGTATTTT. Amino acid sequence: CASSDSEGGADTQYF.